Below, 17 T cell receptor beta chains from the same sample are listed, as sequenced in a study of PD-1 blockade in classical Hodgkin lymphoma. The patients all showed relapse after autologous stem cell transplantation, while their brentuximab vedotin exposure varied. Using immunoSEQ multiplex PCR, the repertoire was profiled, and TCRdb retains in-frame clones only, with some absent. The data show 43,000 or so clones, roughly 73% seen once. The sequences come from peripheral blood mononuclear cells (PBMCs), collected at baseline. These receptors were taken from a human donor with classical Hodgkin lymphoma.

The chain carries TRBV27 and TRBJ2-3; TRBD1 aligns across 9 bases. The germline V gene has CDR1 MNHEY and CDR2 SMNVEV (reference sequence). This CDR3 region has 12 residues. The J segment lost 6 bases and the V segment lost 8 bases, leaving 3 bases of the junction unmatched. The CDR3 reads CASGTGRDTQYF. In nucleotides, the CDR3 is TGTGCCAGCGGGACAGGGAGGGATACGCAGTATTTT.

In this sample, this clone turned up a few times. The V gene is TRBV18, the J gene TRBJ2-1; D unresolved. The CDR3 consists of 13 residues. Germline CDR1 KGHSH, CDR2 LQKENI. The V and J ends lost 0 bases and 4 bases respectively, with 4 bases between them. CDR3 nucleotide sequence: TGTGCCAGCTCACCACCGATGTACAATGAGCAGTTCTTC. This encodes CASSPPMYNEQFF.

V is TRBV11-2 and J is TRBJ2-3, with TRBD1 as a possible D gene (6 bases). V lost 1 base and J 4 bases, leaving 9 bases between the germline ends. Germline lookup yields CDR1 SGHAT and CDR2 FQNNGV. The CDR3 has 14 residues. CDR3 residues: CASSLGRTADTQYF. The CDR3 DNA sequence: TGTGCCAGCAGCTTAGGGCGGACAGCAGATACGCAGTATTTT.

The chain uses TRBV5-1 and TRBJ1-3; D is undetermined. Germline lookup yields CDR1 SGHRS and CDR2 YFSETQ. The CDR3 runs 18 residues. Trimming stripped 0 bases from V and 4 bases from J, with 20 bases between. CDR3 sequence reads: CASSLGPSNLPWGNTIYF. In DNA, the CDR3 is TGCGCCAGCAGCTTGGGACCTTCGAACCTCCCTTGGGGAAACACCATATATTTT.

The V call is TRBV4-2, the J call TRBJ2-3; TRBD2 is a possible D gene (6 bases). Per the germline V gene, CDR1 is LGHNA and CDR2 is YNFKEQ. This CDR3 is built from 17 residues. V was cut by 4 bases and J by 0 bases, with 17 bases left in between. The CDR3 loop reads CASSPWLAIASTDTQYF. In nucleotides, the CDR3 is TGTGCCAGCAGCCCCTGGCTAGCGATAGCTAGCACAGATACGCAGTATTTT.

In nucleotides, the CDR3 is TGTGCCAGCAGCGTAGGGCACCAACTAGCGGGGTTCTCCTACGAGCAGTACTTC. Translating it yields CASSVGHQLAGFSYEQYF. J is TRBJ2-7 and V is TRBV9; 10 bases align to TRBD2. V shed 0 bases, J shed 0 bases, and the junction held 9 bases outside the gene matches. The CDR3 is made up of 18 amino acids. Per germline, CDR1 SGDLS and CDR2 YYNGEE.

The chain has TRBV7-2 and TRBJ2-1; TRBD2 aligns across 11 bases. The CDR3 is 17 residues long. CDR1 SGHTA and CDR2 FQGNSA come from the germline V gene. Trimming cost V 5 bases and J 7 bases; bases outside gene matches: 13. CDR3 sequence reads: CASSRKTLAGVMNEQFF. In DNA form, the CDR3 reads TGTGCCAGCAGCCGTAAGACACTAGCGGGAGTCATGAATGAGCAGTTCTTC.

The chain carries TRBV10-1 and TRBJ2-2; 12 bases fit TRBD2. Trimming cost V 9 bases and J 2 bases; bases outside gene matches: 19. Germline-derived CDR1 and CDR2 are WNHNN and SYGVQD (reference sequence). CDR3 length: 20 residues. The CDR3, as DNA: TGCGCCAGGAGAAACTCTTGGAAGTATGGACTAGCGGGAAACACCGGGGAGCTGTTTTTT. It is translated as CARRNSWKYGLAGNTGELFF.

This chain links TRBV9 with TRBJ1-2; 10 nucleotides match TRBD1. Trimming took 3 bases from V and 4 from J; bases not matched to a gene: 9. Germline CDR1 SGDLS, CDR2 YYNGEE. The CDR3 runs 16 residues. This CDR3 is CASSAGTGERIYGYTF. CDR3 DNA sequence: TGTGCCAGCAGCGCCGGGACAGGGGAAAGGATCTATGGCTACACCTTC. The variable domain in full, completed from reference TRBV9 and TRBJ1-2, reads DSGVTQTPKHLITATGQRVTLRCSPRSGDLSVYWYQQSLDQGLQFLIQYYNGEERAKGNILERFSAQQFPDLHSELNLSSLELGDSALYFCASSAGTGERIYGYTFGSGTRLTVV.

The chain couples TRBV7-6 to TRBJ1-1, with D maybe TRBD1 (5 bases). The germline V gene encodes CDR1 SGHVS and CDR2 FNYEAQ. The CDR3 contains 13 residues. Trimming cost V 3 bases and J 6 bases, with 11 bases left between them. CDR3 loop: CASSFKTDSEAFF. DNA for the CDR3: TGTGCCAGCAGCTTTAAGACAGACTCTGAAGCTTTCTTT.

The J gene is TRBJ1-3, the V gene TRBV9, with 10 bases lining up with TRBD1. Germline V gene data show CDR1 as SGDLS and CDR2 as YYNGEE. The V and J ends lost 3 bases and 3 bases, in that order; junction bases with no gene match: 6. This CDR3 spans 16 amino acids. The CDR3 DNA sequence: TGTGCCAGCAGCGGACGACAGGGGGCAGATGGAAACACCATATATTTT. It codes for CASSGRQGADGNTIYF.

This clone appeared many times. V and J are TRBV6-1 and TRBJ1-5, with D possibly TRBD1 on 5 matching bases. V lost 4 bases and J lost 0, with 13 bases in between. Germline V gene data show CDR1 as MNHNS and CDR2 as SASEGT. The CDR3 is made up of 16 amino acids. The DNA for the CDR3 is TGTGCCAGCAGTGTAATAGGGACCGATAGCAATCAGCCCCAGCATTTT. Protein sequence: CASSVIGTDSNQPQHF.

This clone has a handful of counts. V is TRBV30 and J is TRBJ1-5; tentative D call: TRBD1 (5 bases). The ends were cut back, 4 bases at V and 0 bases at J, with 16 bases in the middle. The CDR3 is 16 residues long. Germline loops: CDR1 GTSNPN, CDR2 SVGIG (reference sequence). CDR3 amino acids: CAWTHGHSNSNQPQHF. CDR3 DNA sequence: TGTGCCTGGACCCACGGACATTCTAATAGCAATCAGCCCCAGCATTTT.

This clone was counted a single time. This chain links TRBV25-1 with TRBJ1-2; the D is unclear. This CDR3 region has 14 residues. Trimming stripped 6 bases from V and 7 bases from J, with 18 bases between. Looked up from germline, CDR1 is MGHDK and CDR2 is SYGVNS. CDR3 residues: CASSETGPRSGYTF. DNA of the CDR3: TGTGCCAGCAGCGAGACCGGGCCCCGAAGTGGCTACACCTTC.

V is TRBV23-1 and J is TRBJ1-2, with 7 nucleotides matching TRBD1. TRBV23-1 is assigned to the ORF class and has an uncertain function. CDR3 length: 16 residues. V shed 5 bases and J 0 bases; nucleotides not matched to a gene: 9. CDR3 sequence: CASSFDRDPTNYGYTF. The CDR3 bases are TGCGCCAGCAGTTTCGACAGGGACCCCACTAACTATGGCTACACCTTC.

This clone was picked up a small number of times. This chain links TRBV2 with TRBJ1-1; no clear D gene. Trimming took off 1 base at V and 0 bases at J, with 6 bases between the two ends. The CDR3 length is 14 residues. The germline gives CDR1 SNHLY, CDR2 FYNNEI. This CDR3 reads CASSEDGVNTEAFF. CDR3 DNA: TGTGCCAGCAGTGAAGACGGGGTGAACACTGAAGCTTTCTTT. The full variable domain, completed using reference TRBV2 and TRBJ1-1, is EPEVTQTPSHQVTQMGQEVILRCVPISNHLYFYWYRQILGQKVEFLVSFYNNEISEKSEIFDDQFSVERPDGSNFTLKIRSTKLEDSAMYFCASSEDGVNTEAFFGQGTRLTVV.

The chain links TRBV5-1 to TRBJ2-7; D remains ambiguous. This CDR3 contains 14 residues. V dropped 2 bases and J dropped 1 base, with 10 bases sitting between them. Germline V gene data show CDR1 as SGHRS and CDR2 as YFSETQ. DNA of the CDR3: TGCGCCAGCAGCTTCGGACCCCTGTCCTACGAGCAGTACTTC. Translated, it gives CASSFGPLSYEQYF.